This T cell receptor (beta chain) was sequenced in a study of cytomegalovirus exposure and HLA in healthy donors. Germline V CDR1 and CDR2: LGHNA, YSLEER. CDR3 length equals 14 residues. V gave up 2 bases and J gave up 5 bases; unmatched junction bases: 3. PCR amplification relied on 60 Vbeta primers (plus 13 Jbeta primers). Method: immunoSEQ multiplex PCR; TCRdb's copy keeps in-frame clones and lacks some. The sample consists of around 110,000 clones, around 61% of them appearing once. This TCR was recovered from a woman aged 25-40 years in good health and CMV-seronegative. The V call is TRBV4-3, the J call TRBJ1-1; TRBD1 aligns across 9 bases. The sample was PBMCs. In nucleotides, the CDR3 is TGCGCCAGCAGCCAACGGGACAGGGTGACTGAAGCTTTCTTT. It encodes CASSQRDRVTEAFF.